This TCR beta chain was observed in a study of T cell responses to AZD1222 COVID-19 vaccine. Libraries were prepared by immunoSEQ multiplex PCR; TCRdb keeps only in-frame clonotypes and omits some of them. This sample yields 98,000 or so clones, of which approximately 89% are seen a single time; roughly 3% belongs to the top ten. As concerns this clone: The antigen is not known.

Trimming stripped 7 bases from V and 1 base from J, with 7 bases between. The CDR3 is 12 amino acids. Germline V gives CDR1 MDHEN, CDR2 SYDVKM. Study results and limitations: Seropositivity was recorded at baseline in only 6 or 7 AZD1222 recipients. Spike-specific TCR breadth and depth grew following two AZD1222 doses.

The sample consisted of peripheral blood, taken on day 0 of MenACWY control vaccination. This TCR was sampled from an adult in good health. The rearrangement links TRBV28 to TRBJ1-2; no clear D. The DNA for the CDR3 is TGTGCCAGCACTCCCGGTAACTATGGCTACACCTTC. Translation gives CASTPGNYGYTF.